These 12 T cell receptor beta chains originate from one sample sequenced in a study of CXCR3-negative and CXCR3-positive naive CD8 T cells. Researchers prepared the TRB cDNA libraries using 5' RACE with UMI labels. TCRdb re-called the 5' RACE reads and shows each CDR3 protein once, DNA omitted. The sample is made up of under 85,000 distinct CDR3 sequences, and the top ten hold 1.6% of it. Sequenced sample: naive CXCR3- CD8+ T cells from blood. Indicated subset: CD45RO-CCR7+CD27+CD95- naive CD8+ T cells lacking CXCR3 (TNR3-). Receptors originate from a human donor in good health. Some clones in this sample may be carry-over from other donors' samples.

V and J are TRBV5-1 and TRBJ2-3; TCRdb's D gene call, TRBD1, goes unchecked for lack of DNA. The CDR3 has 14 amino acids. The germline V gene has CDR1 SGHRS and CDR2 YFSETQ. CDR3 sequence: CASSGGHSTDTQYF.

The CDR3 region is CASSYSHTETQYF. The J gene is TRBJ2-5, the V gene TRBV6-5. Germline V gene lookup returns CDR1 MNHEY and CDR2 SVGAGI. This CDR3 has 13 residues.

The V and J genes are TRBV3-1 and TRBJ2-7; checking the TCRdb D call of TRBD1 is not possible without DNA. The CDR3 has 19 residues. Germline CDR1 LGHDT, CDR2 YNNKEL (reference sequence). The CDR3 loop reads CASSQDHLTGPVVTYEQYF.

The chain joins TRBV29-1 to TRBJ2-1; with no DNA, the TCRdb D assignment of TRBD1 cannot be verified. Looked up from germline, CDR1 is SQVTM and CDR2 is ANQGSEA. The length of the CDR3 is 13 residues. The CDR3 here is CSVEEGRGYEQFF.

This chain connects TRBV4-1 to TRBJ2-7. The CDR3 runs 14 residues. Germline CDR1 reads MGHRA; CDR2 reads YSYEKL. CDR3 in amino acids: CASAQQGVSYEQYF.

This sequence joins TRBV7-2 and TRBJ2-1; the D call from TCRdb, TRBD1, cannot be confirmed without DNA. This CDR3 comprises 13 residues. Germline V gene lookup returns CDR1 SGHTA and CDR2 FQGNSA. The CDR3 protein is CATAPGRGTEKFF. Drawing the rest from reference TRBV7-2 and TRBJ2-1, the complete variable domain is GAGVSQSPSNKVTEKGKDVELRCDPISGHTALYWYRQSLGQGLEFLIYFQGNSAPDKSGLPSDRFSAERTGGSVSTLTIQRTQQEDSAVYLCATAPGRGTEKFFGPGTRLTVL.

CDR3 in amino acids: CSVESRYEQYF. The V gene is TRBV29-1, the J gene TRBJ2-7. Germline CDR1 reads SQVTM; CDR2 reads ANQGSEA. The CDR3 spans 11 residues.

V and J are TRBV28 and TRBJ1-1; TCRdb lists TRBD1, though no DNA is available to test this call. Germline V gene lookup returns CDR1 MDHEN and CDR2 SYDVKM. The CDR3 is 13 amino acids. CDR3 residues: CASRPGGGTEAFF.

J is TRBJ2-7 and V is TRBV7-9. CDR3 length: 13 amino acids. Germline-derived CDR1 and CDR2 are SEHNR and FQNEAQ (reference sequence). The CDR3 region is CASSSQPSYEQYF.

This chain links TRBV4-2 with TRBJ2-7; TCRdb's D call, TRBD1, is unchecked because there is no DNA. The CDR3 covers 16 residues. Germline V CDR1 and CDR2: LGHNA, YNFKEQ. The CDR3 here is CASSQETGSGTYEQYF.

This sequence joins TRBV28 and TRBJ1-5. From germline, CDR1 is MDHEN and CDR2 SYDVKM. The CDR3 length is 14 residues. Here the CDR3 reads CASSLWGSNQPQHF.

The chain employs TRBV11-2 and TRBJ2-5. The CDR3 covers 16 residues. Per germline, CDR1 SGHAT and CDR2 FQNNGV. The CDR3 region is CASSPRPRIREETQYF. Full variable domain (missing parts from reference TRBV11-2 and TRBJ2-5): EAGVAQSPRYKIIEKRQSVAFWCNPISGHATLYWYQQILGQGPKLLIQFQNNGVVDDSQLPKDRFSAERLKGVDSTLKIQPAKLEDSAVYLCASSPRPRIREETQYFGPGTRLLVL.